These 14 T cell receptor beta chains came from one sample sequenced in a study of T cells after yellow fever vaccination. TCRdb reprocessed the 5' RACE reads with MiXCR, giving one entry per CDR3 protein. This sample has hundreds of thousands of distinct CDR3 sequences, with around 12% found just once. The specimen comprised CD4+ T cells sorted from PBMCs, sampled 15 days after the yellow fever booster vaccination. The receptors were gathered from a man aged 18 to 30 who received the YFV17D yellow fever vaccine.

This clonotype came up a few times. This CDR3 reads CASSLAGLAGVDTQYF. In nucleotides, the CDR3 is TGTGCCAGCAGCTTAGCCGGACTAGCGGGGGTGGATACGCAGTATTTT. The chain has TRBV7-2 and TRBJ2-3; 13 nucleotides match TRBD2. The V segment lost 0 bases and the J segment 6 bases; nucleotides outside the gene matches: 3. This CDR3 is 16 amino acids long. The germline gives CDR1 SGHTA, CDR2 FQGNSA.

The chain links TRBV24-1 to TRBJ1-2, with D unclear. The V gene lost 3 bases and the J gene lost 5 bases, with 6 bases spanning the gap. This CDR3 is 12 amino acids long. Germline CDR1 is KGHDR and CDR2 is SFDVKD. The CDR3 loop is CATSDHGYGYTF. The CDR3 nucleotides read TGTGCCACCAGTGATCACGGGTATGGCTACACCTTC.

This clonotype was detected a few times. The chain joins TRBV5-1 to TRBJ1-2; 7 nucleotides match TRBD1. This CDR3 has 15 amino acids. The trim removed 0 bases at V and 4 bases at J, leaving 6 bases unmatched. Germline CDR1 SGHRS, CDR2 YFSETQ. In DNA form, the CDR3 reads TGCGCCAGCAGCTTGGATCCAGGGGGGGGCTATGGCTACACCTTC. This encodes CASSLDPGGGYGYTF.

V is TRBV24-1 and J is TRBJ2-5; possible D gene TRBD1, 6 bases. The CDR3 loop spans 13 amino acids. The V end lost 7 bases, the J end lost 2 bases, and 10 bases lay between the germline ends. Germline lookup yields CDR1 KGHDR and CDR2 SFDVKD. The CDR3 region is CATRQQGQETQYF. CDR3 sequence (DNA): TGTGCCACCAGACAGCAGGGGCAAGAGACCCAGTACTTC.

V gene TRBV20-1 combines with J gene TRBJ1-5, with D tentatively TRBD1 (6 bases). The germline V gene has CDR1 DFQATT and CDR2 SNEGSKA (reference sequence). With 6 bases removed from V and 7 bases from J, the gap between germline ends came to 22 bases. The CDR3 length is 15 residues. CDR3 DNA sequence: TGCAGTGCACCATCTGGGGACATTGGGTACCAGCCCCAGCATTTT. It encodes CSAPSGDIGYQPQHF.

The chain's CDR3 is CASSSPQVPYTEAFF. CDR3 sequence (DNA): TGTGCCAGCAGCTCCCCACAGGTACCGTACACTGAAGCTTTCTTT. The rearrangement joins TRBV7-8 to TRBJ1-1; maybe TRBD1 (5 bases). Trimming removed 4 bases at V and 3 bases at J, with 15 bases between. CDR3 length: 15 amino acids. CDR1 is SGHVS, CDR2 FQNEAQ, per germline.

This clonotype showed up just a few times. The gene calls are TRBV6-2 or TRBV6-3 and TRBJ2-5; TRBD2 agrees at 10 bases. V lost 0 bases and J lost 6; bases outside the gene matches: 4. The CDR3 loop spans 15 amino acids. The germline gives CDR1 MNHEY, CDR2 SVGEGT. The CDR3 DNA follows: TGTGCCAGCAGTTACTCAGCGGGGGGGCCCAAGACCCAGTACTTC. Protein product: CASSYSAGGPKTQYF.

This clonotype was seen a handful of times. As DNA, the CDR3 is TGCAGCTGTAGCTCGGGACACCCGGGGGACGAGCAGTACGTC. Residues: CSCSSGHPGDEQYV. This chain joins TRBV29-1 and TRBJ2-7, with D tentatively TRBD1 or TRBD2 (6 bases each). V gave up 8 bases and J gave up 5 bases, with 22 bases separating them. The CDR3 consists of 14 residues. Germline CDR1 and CDR2: SQVTM and ANQGSEA.

This clonotype has a count of ten or more. The DNA of the CDR3 is TGTGCCAGCAGCCCACCCCCCTGGGACAGGCTGTACGTC. It yields the protein CASSPPPWDRLYV. The chain joins TRBV11-2 to TRBJ2-7; 8 bases map to TRBD1. With 5 bases clipped from V and 12 bases from J, the junction kept 12 bases outside the gene matches. This CDR3 comprises 13 residues. Germline loops: CDR1 SGHAT, CDR2 FQNNGV.

There are a few counts of this clonotype. This rearrangement joins TRBV5-4 to TRBJ2-6; TRBD1 matches 7 bases. This CDR3 region has 18 residues. Unmatched junction bases numbered 6, after V lost 0 bases and J lost 0 bases. Germline V gene data show CDR1 as SGHNT and CDR2 as YYREEE (reference sequence). The CDR3 spells CASSLDRGTLSGANVLTF. The CDR3 DNA sequence: TGTGCCAGCAGCTTGGACAGGGGCACCCTCTCTGGGGCCAACGTCCTGACTTTC. Variable domain in full (rest from reference TRBV5-4 and TRBJ2-6): ETGVTQSPTHLIKTRGQQVTLRCSSQSGHNTVSWYQQALGQGPQFIFQYYREEENGRGNFPPRFSGLQFPNYSSELNVNALELDDSALYLCASSLDRGTLSGANVLTFGAGSRLTVL.

This clonotype was seen once. V gene TRBV12-3 or TRBV12-4 combines with J gene TRBJ2-2, with 7 bases matching TRBD2. CDR3 length: 15 residues. Trimming took 5 bases from V and 1 from J; bases not matched to a gene: 4. The CDR3 bases are TGTGCCAGCAGTCCGACTAGCTGGAACACCGGGGAGCTGTTTTTT. Translating gives CASSPTSWNTGELFF.

This clonotype was counted a few times. CDR3 sequence reads: CASSTSSSYNEQFF. For the CDR3, the DNA is TGTGCCAGCAGCACTTCGAGCTCCTACAATGAGCAGTTCTTC. The chain employs TRBV7-9 and TRBJ2-1; no reliable D call. The CDR3 runs to 14 residues. Per germline, CDR1 SEHNR and CDR2 FQNEAQ (reference sequence). With 5 bases removed from V and 0 bases from J, the gap between germline ends came to 8 bases.

This rearrangement joins TRBV11-2 to TRBJ2-7, with 8 bases lining up with TRBD2. CDR3 length equals 16 residues. Germline V gene sequence: CDR1 SGHAT, CDR2 FQNNGV. Trimming removed 5 bases from V and 2 bases from J; junction bases left unmatched: 11. In DNA form, the CDR3 reads TGTGCCAGCAGCCCTAGCGGGCAGGGTCGCCCCTACGAGCAGTACGTC. Amino acid sequence: CASSPSGQGRPYEQYV.

In regard to this clonotype: At one of its ends the junction is not consistent with the germline gene, which may arise from a read error. The chain combines TRBV29-1 with TRBJ2-5, with 8 bases aligning to TRBD2. The CDR3 totals 13 residues. Germline V gene data show CDR1 as SQVTM and CDR2 as ANQGSEA. The CDR3 sequence: CSVVAGGQEIQYF. The DNA for the CDR3 is TGCAGCGTTGTTGCGGGGGGACAAGAGATCCAGTACTTC.